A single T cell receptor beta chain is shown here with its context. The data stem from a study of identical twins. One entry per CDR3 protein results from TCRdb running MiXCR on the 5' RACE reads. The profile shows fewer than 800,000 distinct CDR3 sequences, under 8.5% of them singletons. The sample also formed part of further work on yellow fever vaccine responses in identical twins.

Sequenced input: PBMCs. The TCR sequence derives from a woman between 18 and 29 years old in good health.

CDR3 sequence (DNA): TGTGCCAGCAGTTCGGGACTAGCGGGATCGAGCTCCTACAATGAGCAGTTCTTC. This codes for CASSSGLAGSSSYNEQFF. V and J are TRBV6-2 or TRBV6-3 and TRBJ2-1; 13 nucleotides align to TRBD2. The CDR3 contains 18 residues. The germline V gene encodes CDR1 MNHEY and CDR2 SVGEGT. V dropped 4 bases and J dropped 0; count of bases not matched to a gene: 6.